Listed here are 4 T cell receptor beta chains from one sample, sequenced in a study of T cell repertoires in cytomegalovirus infection. TCRdb ran MiXCR on the reads and lists one entry per CDR3 protein. The table includes around 500,000 distinct CDR3 sequences, roughly 43% detected once. These TCRs' antigens remain unknown. This specimen consisted of cultured PBMCs, obtained from culture after CMV antigen stimulation. The receptor set was obtained from a human donor in good health (CMV status not recorded). Some clones in this sample may be carry-over from other donors' samples.

The chain is built from TRBV7-9 and TRBJ2-1; maybe TRBD2 (5 bases). CDR1 and CDR2 (germline): SEHNR, FQNEAQ (reference sequence). The CDR3 spans 16 residues. Trimming shortened V by 5 bases and J by 4 bases, and 18 bases separated the two germline ends. CDR3 coding DNA: TGTGCCAGCAGCGCCTTTGGGCCGGGGTCGTACAATGAGCAGTTCTTC. This codes for CASSAFGPGSYNEQFF. Based on the CDR3 plus reference TRBV7-9 and TRBJ2-1, the full variable domain is DTGVSQNPRHKITKRGQNVTFRCDPISEHNRLYWYRQTLGQGPEFLTYFQNEAQLEKSRLLSDRFSAERPKGSFSTLEIQRTEQGDSAMYLCASSAFGPGSYNEQFFGPGTRLTVL.

The chain has TRBV10-3 and TRBJ2-3; 9 positions agree with TRBD2. CDR3 length equals 16 residues. Germline CDR1 and CDR2: ENHRY and SYGVKD. J gave up 3 bases and V 8 bases, and 12 bases lay outside the gene matches. CDR3 region: CAISDGAGGPTDTQYF. In DNA form, the CDR3 reads TGTGCCATCTCCGATGGGGCGGGAGGGCCTACAGATACGCAGTATTTT.

This clonotype was observed a few times. CDR3 loop: CASSYPDRSSYNSPLHF. The CDR3 coding sequence is TGTGCCAGCAGTTACCCGGACAGGAGCTCCTATAATTCACCCCTCCACTTT. The gene calls are TRBV6-2 or TRBV6-3 and TRBJ1-6; 7 nucleotides agree with TRBD1. V trimming: 2 bases; J trimming: 0 bases; junction bases outside the gene matches: 4. This CDR3 contains 17 residues. The V gene's germline CDR1 is MNHEY and CDR2 SVGEGT.

This chain joins TRBV12-3 or TRBV12-4 and TRBJ1-3; D possibly corresponds to TRBD1 (5 bases). Deletions cut 5 bases from V and 3 bases from J, with 20 bases between. The length of the CDR3 is 17 residues. CDR3 region: CASSPPVFRALGNTIYF. CDR3 nucleotides: TGTGCCAGCAGTCCACCCGTCTTCAGGGCGCTTGGAAACACCATATATTTT.